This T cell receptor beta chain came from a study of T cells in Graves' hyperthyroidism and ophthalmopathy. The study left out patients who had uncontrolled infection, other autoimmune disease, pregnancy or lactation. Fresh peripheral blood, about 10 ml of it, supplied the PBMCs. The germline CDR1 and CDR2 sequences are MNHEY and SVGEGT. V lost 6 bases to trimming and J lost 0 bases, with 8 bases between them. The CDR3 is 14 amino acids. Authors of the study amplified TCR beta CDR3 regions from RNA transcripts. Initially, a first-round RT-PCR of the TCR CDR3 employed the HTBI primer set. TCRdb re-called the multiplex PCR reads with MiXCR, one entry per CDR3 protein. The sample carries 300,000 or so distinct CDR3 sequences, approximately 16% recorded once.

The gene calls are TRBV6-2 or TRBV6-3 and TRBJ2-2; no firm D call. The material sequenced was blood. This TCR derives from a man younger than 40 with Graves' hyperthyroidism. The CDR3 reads CASRRQPNTGELFF. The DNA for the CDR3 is TGTGCCAGCAGAAGGCAACCGAACACCGGGGAGCTGTTTTTT.